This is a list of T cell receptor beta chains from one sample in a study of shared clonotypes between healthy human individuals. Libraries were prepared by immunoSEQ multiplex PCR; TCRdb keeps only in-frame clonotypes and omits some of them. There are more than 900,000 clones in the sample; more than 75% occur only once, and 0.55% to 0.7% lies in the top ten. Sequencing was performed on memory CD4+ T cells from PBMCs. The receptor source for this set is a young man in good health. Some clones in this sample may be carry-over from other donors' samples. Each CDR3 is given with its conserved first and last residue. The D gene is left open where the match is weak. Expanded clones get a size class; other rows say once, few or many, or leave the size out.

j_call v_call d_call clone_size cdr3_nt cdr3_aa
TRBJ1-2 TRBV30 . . TGTGCCGGATCGGGCGGGGGGGCGCACGATGGCTACACCTTC CAGSGGGAHDGYTF
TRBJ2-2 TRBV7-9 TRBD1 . TGTGCCAGCAGCTTCGGACAGGGGGTGTATCGTTCCGGGGAGCTGTTTTTT CASSFGQGVYRSGELFF
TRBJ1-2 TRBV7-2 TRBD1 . TGTGCCAGCAGCTTACAACAGGGGTTCGGCTACACCTTC CASSLQQGFGYTF
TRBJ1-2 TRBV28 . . TGTGCCAGCAGCTCAATCCCGGAGACCCTCTATGGCTACACCTTC CASSSIPETLYGYTF
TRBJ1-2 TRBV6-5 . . TGTGCCAGCAGTTACAGCACGGGGGTTTCGAGAGGCTACACCTTC CASSYSTGVSRGYTF
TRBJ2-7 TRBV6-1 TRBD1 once TGTGCCAGCAGAGCACAGGGGGCATACGAGCAGTACTTC CASRAQGAYEQYF
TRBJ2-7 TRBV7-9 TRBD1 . TGTGCCAGCAGCTCGACAGGGGTCCCCTACGAGCAGTACTTC CASSSTGVPYEQYF
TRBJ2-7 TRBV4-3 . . TGCGCCAGCAGCCAAGATAACGGAATCGAGCAGTACTTC CASSQDNGIEQYF
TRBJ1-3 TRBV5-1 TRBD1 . TGCGCCAGCAGCCCGGGGGACAGAGGAAACACCATATATTTT CASSPGDRGNTIYF
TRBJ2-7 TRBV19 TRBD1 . TGTGCCAGTAGCCGGACAGGGGAGGGGTACGAGCAGTACTTC CASSRTGEGYEQYF
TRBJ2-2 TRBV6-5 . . TGTGCCAGCAGTCTTAGACTGAACACCGGGGAGCTGTTTTTT CASSLRLNTGELFF
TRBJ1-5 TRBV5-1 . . TGCGCCAGCAGCACCGGGATGACCGCCGGCAATCAGCCCCAGCATTTT CASSTGMTAGNQPQHF
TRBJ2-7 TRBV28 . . TGTGCCAGCAGAAGTGCCGATGGGTACGAGCAGTACTTC CASRSADGYEQYF
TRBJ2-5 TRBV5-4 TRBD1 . TGTGCCAGCAGCTTGGTGACAGGGGGTCGCCAAGAGACCCAGTACTTC CASSLVTGGRQETQYF
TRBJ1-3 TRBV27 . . TGTGCCAGCAGTCCTAACACCGGGAACACCATATATTTT CASSPNTGNTIYF
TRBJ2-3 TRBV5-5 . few TGTGCCAGCAGCCCCTCGAGGGCCGGCACAGATACGCAGTATTTT CASSPSRAGTDTQYF